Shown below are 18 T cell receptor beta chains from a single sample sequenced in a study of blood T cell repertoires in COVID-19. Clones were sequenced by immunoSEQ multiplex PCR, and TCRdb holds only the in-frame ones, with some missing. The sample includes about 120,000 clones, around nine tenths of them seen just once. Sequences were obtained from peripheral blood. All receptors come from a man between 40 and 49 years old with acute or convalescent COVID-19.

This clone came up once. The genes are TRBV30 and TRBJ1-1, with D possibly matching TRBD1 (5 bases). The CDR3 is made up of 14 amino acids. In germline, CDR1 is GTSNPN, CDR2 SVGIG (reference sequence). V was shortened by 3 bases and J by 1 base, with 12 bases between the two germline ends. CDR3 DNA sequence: TGTGCCTGGAGCGCGGGACGGGCGAACACTGAAGCTTTCTTT. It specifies CAWSAGRANTEAFF.

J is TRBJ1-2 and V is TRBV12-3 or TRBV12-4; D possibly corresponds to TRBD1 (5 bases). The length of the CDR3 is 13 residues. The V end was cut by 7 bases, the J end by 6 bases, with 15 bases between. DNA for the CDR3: TGTGCCAGCACCCCCGCGGGGGGTCATGGCTACACCTTC. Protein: CASTPAGGHGYTF.

In DNA, the CDR3 is TGTGCCTGGAGCCCCGGGACTCCTAATTCACCCCTCCACTTT. This encodes CAWSPGTPNSPLHF. The chain links TRBV30 to TRBJ1-6; D is possibly TRBD1 (5 bases). V dropped 3 bases and J dropped 6 bases, with 12 bases sitting between them. Germline V lookup: CDR1 GTSNPN, CDR2 SVGIG (reference sequence). The CDR3 consists of 14 residues.

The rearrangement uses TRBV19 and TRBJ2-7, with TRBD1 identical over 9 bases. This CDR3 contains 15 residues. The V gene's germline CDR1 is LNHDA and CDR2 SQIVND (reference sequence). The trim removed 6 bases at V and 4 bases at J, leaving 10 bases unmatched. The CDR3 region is CASSYRRDREYEQYF. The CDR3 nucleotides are TGTGCCAGTAGCTATCGCCGGGACAGGGAGTACGAGCAGTACTTC.

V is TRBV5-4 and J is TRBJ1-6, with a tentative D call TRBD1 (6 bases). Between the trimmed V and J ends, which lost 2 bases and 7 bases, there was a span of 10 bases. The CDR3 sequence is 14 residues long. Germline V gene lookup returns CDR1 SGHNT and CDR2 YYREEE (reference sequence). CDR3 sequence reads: CASSLDRGNSPLHF. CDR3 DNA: TGTGCCAGCAGCTTAGATAGGGGGAATTCACCCCTCCACTTT.

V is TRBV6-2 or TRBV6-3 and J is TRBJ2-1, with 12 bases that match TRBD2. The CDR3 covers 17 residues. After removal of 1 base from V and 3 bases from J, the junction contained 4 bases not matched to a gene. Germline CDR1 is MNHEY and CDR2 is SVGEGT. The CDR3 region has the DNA TGTGCCAGCAGTTACTTACTAGCGGGAGGAGTCTACAATGAGCAGTTCTTC. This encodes CASSYLLAGGVYNEQFF.

CDR3 sequence: CASSVGAGTEYNEQFF. The CDR3, as DNA: TGTGCCAGCAGCGTGGGGGCCGGGACAGAATACAATGAGCAGTTCTTC. The rearrangement uses TRBV9 and TRBJ2-1; 7 nucleotides line up with TRBD1. J lost 4 bases, V lost 2 bases, and 9 bases had no gene match. Germline CDR1 and CDR2: SGDLS and YYNGEE. The CDR3 runs to 16 residues.

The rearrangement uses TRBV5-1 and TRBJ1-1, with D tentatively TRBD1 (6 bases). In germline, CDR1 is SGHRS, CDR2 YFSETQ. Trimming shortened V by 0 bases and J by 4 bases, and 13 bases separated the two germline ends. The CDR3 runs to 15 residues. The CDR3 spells CASSLGRQGSTEAFF. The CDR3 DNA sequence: TGCGCCAGCAGCTTGGGCCGTCAGGGGAGCACTGAAGCTTTCTTT.

CDR3 DNA: TGCGCCAGCAGCCCGGATCAGGGAGGTGGCTACACCTTC. The encoded protein is CASSPDQGGGYTF. V gene TRBV5-1 combines with J gene TRBJ1-2; weak D call: TRBD1 (5 bases). Looked up from germline, CDR1 is SGHRS and CDR2 is YFSETQ. The length of the CDR3 is 13 residues. Between the trimmed V and J ends, which lost 4 bases and 7 bases, there was a span of 14 bases.

CDR3 amino acids: CASSPGKTSTYEQYF. For the CDR3, the DNA is TGTGCCAGCAGCCCCGGAAAGACTAGCACCTACGAGCAGTACTTC. The chain links TRBV7-9 to TRBJ2-7; the match to TRBD2 covers 7 bases. CDR3 length equals 15 residues. Losses at the gene ends were 5 bases for V and 2 bases for J; bases not matched to a gene: 9. Germline CDR1 is SEHNR and CDR2 is FQNEAQ (reference sequence).

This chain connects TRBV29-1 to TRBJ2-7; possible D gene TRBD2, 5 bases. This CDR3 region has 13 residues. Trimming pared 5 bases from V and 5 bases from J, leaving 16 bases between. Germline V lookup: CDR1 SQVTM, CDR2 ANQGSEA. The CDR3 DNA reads TGCAGCGTTACCGGGAACGGGTTCGACGAGCAGTACTTC. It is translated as CSVTGNGFDEQYF.

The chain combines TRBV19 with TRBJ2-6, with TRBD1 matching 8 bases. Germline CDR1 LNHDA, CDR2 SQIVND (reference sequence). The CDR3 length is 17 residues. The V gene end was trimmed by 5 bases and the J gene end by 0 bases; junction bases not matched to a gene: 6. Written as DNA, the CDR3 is TGTGCCAGTAGTGGGACAGGATTCTCCTCTGGGGCCAACGTCCTGACTTTC. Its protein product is CASSGTGFSSGANVLTF.

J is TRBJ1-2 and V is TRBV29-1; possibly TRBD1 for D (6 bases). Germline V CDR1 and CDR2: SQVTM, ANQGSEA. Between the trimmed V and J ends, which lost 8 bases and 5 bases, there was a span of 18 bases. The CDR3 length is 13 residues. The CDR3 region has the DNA TGCAGCATCAGGGACATTGGACCATATGGCTACACCTTC. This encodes CSIRDIGPYGYTF.

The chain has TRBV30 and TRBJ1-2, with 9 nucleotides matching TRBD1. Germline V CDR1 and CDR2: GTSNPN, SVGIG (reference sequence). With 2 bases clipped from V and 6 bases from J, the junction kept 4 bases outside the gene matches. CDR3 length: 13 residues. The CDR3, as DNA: TGTGCCTGGAGTCAGGACAGGGGTAATGGCTACACCTTC. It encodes CAWSQDRGNGYTF.

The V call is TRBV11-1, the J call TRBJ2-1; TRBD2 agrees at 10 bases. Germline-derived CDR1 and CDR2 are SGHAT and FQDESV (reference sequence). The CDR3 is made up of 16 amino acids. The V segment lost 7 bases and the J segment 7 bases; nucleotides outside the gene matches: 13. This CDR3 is CASTQGSGGAGNEQFF. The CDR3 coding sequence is TGTGCCAGCACCCAGGGAAGCGGGGGGGCGGGGAATGAGCAGTTCTTC.

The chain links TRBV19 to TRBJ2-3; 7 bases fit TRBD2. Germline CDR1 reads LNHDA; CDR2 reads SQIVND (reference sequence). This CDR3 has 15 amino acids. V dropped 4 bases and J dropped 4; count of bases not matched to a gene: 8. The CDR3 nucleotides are TGTGCCAGTAGTAGGGGCGGGAGCTTTTCAGATACGCAGTATTTT. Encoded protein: CASSRGGSFSDTQYF. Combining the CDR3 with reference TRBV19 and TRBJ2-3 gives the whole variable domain DGGITQSPKYLFRKEGQNVTLSCEQNLNHDAMYWYRQDPGQGLRLIYYSQIVNDFQKGDIAEGYSVSREKKESFPLTVTSAQKNPTAFYLCASSRGGSFSDTQYFGPGTRLTVL.

The CDR3 DNA reads TGTGCCAGTAGTCCCGGACAGGGGGAGAATTCACCCCTCCACTTT. As protein: CASSPGQGENSPLHF. The J gene is TRBJ1-6, the V gene TRBV19, with TRBD1 identical over 10 bases. CDR3 length: 15 amino acids. CDR1 is LNHDA, CDR2 SQIVND, per germline (reference sequence). V lost 5 bases and J lost 7; bases outside the gene matches: 5.

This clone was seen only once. The CDR3 DNA reads as TGTGCCAGCAGCTACAGGGTAGACACTGAAGCTTTCTTT. It translates to CASSYRVDTEAFF. The genes are TRBV7-2 and TRBJ1-1; D is perhaps TRBD1 (6 bases). The CDR3 covers 13 residues. The germline V gene has CDR1 SGHTA and CDR2 FQGNSA. V gave up 4 bases and J gave up 3 bases, with 9 bases separating them.